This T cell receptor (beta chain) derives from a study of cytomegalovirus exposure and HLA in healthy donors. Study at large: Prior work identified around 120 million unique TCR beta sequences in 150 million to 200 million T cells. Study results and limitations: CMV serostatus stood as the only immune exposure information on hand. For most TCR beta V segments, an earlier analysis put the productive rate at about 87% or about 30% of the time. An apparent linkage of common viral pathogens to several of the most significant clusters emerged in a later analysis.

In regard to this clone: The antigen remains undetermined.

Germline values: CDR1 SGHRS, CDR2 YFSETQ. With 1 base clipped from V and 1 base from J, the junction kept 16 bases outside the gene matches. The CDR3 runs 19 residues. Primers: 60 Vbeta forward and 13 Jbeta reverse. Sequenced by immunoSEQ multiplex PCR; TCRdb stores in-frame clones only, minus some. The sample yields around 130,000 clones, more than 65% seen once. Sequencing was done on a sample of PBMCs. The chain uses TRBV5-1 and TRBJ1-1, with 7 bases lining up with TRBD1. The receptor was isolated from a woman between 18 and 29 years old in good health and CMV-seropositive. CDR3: CASSLTGSGRGSWNTEAFF. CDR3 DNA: TGCGCCAGCAGCTTGACTGGTAGCGGCAGGGGGTCCTGGAACACTGAAGCTTTCTTT.